The next 17 T cell receptor beta chains were all read from a single sample in a study of CD8 T cells in ankylosing spondylitis. Whole-study findings and limits: Ankylosing spondylitis blood appeared to carry a characteristic TCR beta motif of fewer than 10 highly homologous variants.

One entry per CDR3 protein results from TCRdb running MiXCR on the 5' RACE reads. The table has roughly 400,000 distinct CDR3 sequences, about 20% seen once. For these TCRs, the target antigens are not known. Sequencing used blood, either unsorted or a sorted T cell fraction (not recorded which). All receptors come from a male donor with ankylosing spondylitis.

This clonotype was seen only a few times. The V and J genes are TRBV9 and TRBJ2-3, with 7 bases matching TRBD1. This CDR3 is built from 15 residues. Unmatched junction bases numbered 5, after V lost 1 base and J lost 3 bases. CDR1 SGDLS and CDR2 YYNGEE come from the germline V gene. The CDR3 sequence: CASSVKGAMTDTQYF. CDR3 nucleotides: TGTGCCAGCAGCGTAAAGGGGGCGATGACAGATACGCAGTATTTT.

The J gene is TRBJ2-3, the V gene TRBV11-2, with a weak D call TRBD2 (5 bases). V was clipped by 8 bases and J by 1 base, with 10 bases between them. The germline V gene has CDR1 SGHAT and CDR2 FQNNGV. The CDR3 runs to 13 residues. This chain's CDR3 is CASGRVGTDTQYF. The CDR3 region has the DNA TGTGCCAGCGGGCGGGTCGGCACAGATACGCAGTATTTT.

Only a few counts were recorded for this clonotype. The chain combines TRBV7-2 with TRBJ2-1; TRBD2 agrees at 11 bases. The CDR3 is 16 amino acids. J was trimmed by 9 bases and V by 8 bases; bases with no gene match: 15. Germline CDR1 SGHTA, CDR2 FQGNSA. CDR3: CASFRSKASGRSEQFF. CDR3 nucleotides: TGTGCCAGCTTTAGAAGTAAAGCTAGCGGGAGGAGTGAGCAGTTCTTC.

The sample holds a few counts of this clonotype. This chain joins TRBV12-3 or TRBV12-4 and TRBJ2-5, with D possibly matching TRBD2 (5 bases). The V end was cut by 3 bases, the J end by 5 bases, with 16 bases between. The CDR3 runs to 15 residues. CDR3 protein: CASSLGGSRRETQYF. The CDR3 DNA reads TGTGCCAGCAGTTTGGGTGGGAGCCGGCGGGAGACCCAGTACTTC.

V and J are TRBV6-1 and TRBJ2-5; D possibly corresponds to TRBD1 (6 bases). CDR1 is MNHNS, CDR2 SASEGT, per germline. The ends were cut back, 6 bases at V and 9 bases at J, with 23 bases in the middle. The CDR3 runs to 15 residues. The CDR3, as DNA: TGTGCCAGCAGACCAGCTAGCTCCCCAGGGGAGTCCCAGTACTTC. Its translation: CASRPASSPGESQYF.

The chain combines TRBV15 with TRBJ2-2; no clear D gene. CDR1 LNHNV and CDR2 YYDKDF come from the germline V gene (reference sequence). V was cut by 5 bases and J by 8 bases, with 12 bases left in between. The CDR3 spans 13 residues. The CDR3 region is CATSVRVWGELFF. The CDR3 DNA reads TGTGCCACCAGCGTTAGAGTTTGGGGGGAGCTGTTTTTT.

The chain links TRBV5-1 to TRBJ2-7; D gene ambiguous. The CDR3 spans 14 residues. The V end was cut by 0 bases, the J end by 3 bases, with 10 bases between. Germline V gene sequence: CDR1 SGHRS, CDR2 YFSETQ. CDR3 region: CASSLDRAIYEQYF. The CDR3 DNA sequence: TGCGCCAGCAGCTTGGATCGGGCCATCTACGAGCAGTACTTC. Complete variable domain (other parts from reference TRBV5-1 and TRBJ2-7): KAGVTQTPRYLIKTRGQQVTLSCSPISGHRSVSWYQQTPGQGLQFLFEYFSETQRNKGNFPGRFSGRQFSNSRSEMNVSTLELGDSALYLCASSLDRAIYEQYFGPGTRLTVT.

The chain couples TRBV4-1 to TRBJ2-5; 8 bases match TRBD1. The V and J ends lost 0 bases and 5 bases, in that order; junction bases with no gene match: 14. The CDR3 spans 18 residues. CDR1 MGHRA and CDR2 YSYEKL come from the germline V gene. CDR3 nucleotides: TGCGCCAGCAGCCAAGATCTGTTTTCGGCAGGGGGCGCGGAGACCCAGTACTTC. The encoded protein is CASSQDLFSAGGAETQYF.

This clonotype was observed a few times. The V call is TRBV5-1, the J call TRBJ1-2, with 8 bases fitting TRBD1. The CDR3 has 13 amino acids. From germline, CDR1 is SGHRS and CDR2 YFSETQ. The junction had 7 bases not matched to a gene; V was cut back by 4 bases and J by 8 bases. Here the CDR3 DNA reads TGCGCCAGCAGCACGGACAGGGTGCAGGGCTACACCTTC. This sequence encodes CASSTDRVQGYTF.

This clonotype has only a few counts. V and J are TRBV25-1 and TRBJ1-4; no reliable D call. Germline V lookup: CDR1 MGHDK, CDR2 SYGVNS. Trimming took off 2 bases at V and 0 bases at J, with 10 bases between the two ends. This CDR3 region has 16 residues. In nucleotides, the CDR3 is TGTGCCAGCAGTGAACTCGCCACCGCAACTAATGAAAAACTGTTTTTT. It encodes CASSELATATNEKLFF. Filled out from reference TRBV25-1 and TRBJ1-4, the complete variable domain reads EADIYQTPRYLVIGTGKKITLECSQTMGHDKMYWYQQDPGMELHLIHYSYGVNSTEKGDLSSESTVSRIRTEHFPLTLESARPSHTSQYLCASSELATATNEKLFFGSGTQLSVL.

This clonotype was counted many times. The chain uses TRBV25-1 and TRBJ2-2, with D maybe TRBD1 (5 bases). From germline, CDR1 is MGHDK and CDR2 SYGVNS. CDR3 length: 14 residues. V lost 4 bases and J 5 bases, leaving 11 bases between the germline ends. The CDR3 reads CASSGWQGTGELFF. As DNA, the CDR3 is TGTGCCAGCAGTGGCTGGCAGGGAACCGGGGAGCTGTTTTTT. The full variable domain, completed using reference TRBV25-1 and TRBJ2-2, is EADIYQTPRYLVIGTGKKITLECSQTMGHDKMYWYQQDPGMELHLIHYSYGVNSTEKGDLSSESTVSRIRTEHFPLTLESARPSHTSQYLCASSGWQGTGELFFGEGSRLTVL.

This clonotype was seen a handful of times. The chain joins TRBV29-1 to TRBJ2-3; D possibly corresponds to TRBD2 (6 bases). The V gene's germline CDR1 is SQVTM and CDR2 ANQGSEA. CDR3 length: 15 amino acids. Between the trimmed V and J ends, which lost 5 bases and 6 bases, there was a span of 21 bases. The CDR3: CSVRLLSPGRDTQYF. The CDR3 DNA reads TGCAGCGTTCGGCTGCTCAGCCCAGGGAGGGATACGCAGTATTTT.

This chain connects TRBV27 to TRBJ2-1, with D possibly being TRBD2 (6 bases). This CDR3 is built from 15 residues. V shed 2 bases and J shed 5 bases, with 13 bases lying between them. The germline CDR1 and CDR2 sequences are MNHEY and SMNVEV (reference sequence). The CDR3 DNA sequence: TGTGCCAGCAGTTTAAGGCTAGCGATAAACAATGAGCAGTTCTTC. It specifies CASSLRLAINNEQFF.

This clonotype showed up many times. This chain uses TRBV12-3 or TRBV12-4 with TRBJ1-3; TRBD1 is a possible D gene (5 bases). V gave up 6 bases and J gave up 3 bases, with 18 bases separating them. This CDR3 has 16 residues. CDR3: CASSWGGWAGGNTIYF. DNA for the CDR3: TGTGCCAGCAGCTGGGGGGGATGGGCCGGTGGAAACACCATATATTTT.

This clonotype showed up just a few times. V usage is TRBV2 and J usage is TRBJ2-5; the D gene is possibly TRBD1 (6 bases). Germline V gene sequence: CDR1 SNHLY, CDR2 FYNNEI. V was pared by 3 bases and J by 4 bases, with 15 bases between. CDR3 length: 15 amino acids. The CDR3 DNA follows: TGTGCCAGCAGTGAGGTCACAGGGAGTGGAGAGACCCAGTACTTC. Protein: CASSEVTGSGETQYF.

This clonotype has a handful of counts. CDR3 amino acids: CASRMQRNGYTF. For the CDR3, the DNA is TGTGCCAGCAGAATGCAGCGGAATGGCTACACCTTC. V usage is TRBV28 and J usage is TRBJ1-2; D gene ambiguous. This CDR3 region has 12 residues. Germline CDR1 is MDHEN and CDR2 is SYDVKM. Deletions cut 6 bases from V and 6 bases from J, with 11 bases between.

This clonotype was seen a few times. V is TRBV15 and J is TRBJ1-2; no clear D. The germline V gene encodes CDR1 LNHNV and CDR2 YYDKDF (reference sequence). The CDR3 extends over 12 amino acids. Between the trimmed V and J ends, which lost 0 bases and 7 bases, there was a span of 6 bases. In DNA form, the CDR3 reads TGTGCCACCAGCAGAGACGGGTTTGGCTACACCTTC. Encoded protein: CATSRDGFGYTF.